This TCR beta chain was retrieved from a study of blood T cell repertoires in COVID-19. Overall study: Sources were T cells, B-cell-depleted T cells, or PBMCs; the material itself was cDNA or gDNA.

Clones were read by immunoSEQ multiplex PCR, and TCRdb kept only the in-frame ones, dropping some. Here the sample spans a few hundred thousand clones, about 89% being singletons. This CDR3 is built from 14 residues. In germline, CDR1 is SGHKS, CDR2 YYEKEE (reference sequence). V lost 4 bases and J lost 0, with 8 bases in between. V usage is TRBV5-5 and J usage is TRBJ1-3; no reliable D call. The TCR comes from a woman aged 50 to 60 who had recovered from COVID-19. Sequenced: peripheral blood. In DNA, the CDR3 is TGTGCCAGCAGCCCCAGCGACTCTGGAAACACCATATATTTT. It yields the protein CASSPSDSGNTIYF.